This is a list of T cell receptor beta chains from one sample in a study of blood T cell repertoires in COVID-19. Here immunoSEQ multiplex PCR was the method, and the copy in TCRdb shows in-frame clones only, minus some. The sample lists more than 110,000 clones, 65% to 80% occurring once. Sequenced input: peripheral blood. The receptors derive from a man between 60 and 75 years old with acute or convalescent COVID-19. Both conserved end residues are part of each CDR3. The D gene is left open where the match is weak. Where a row states a size, it is once, few, many or the class of an expanded clone; other rows omit it.

D	J	size	length	V	DNA	CDR3
NA	TRBJ1-1	NA	13	TRBV10-3	TGTGCCATCAGTGGGCACAGGGACACTGAAGCTTTCTTT	CAISGHRDTEAFF
NA	TRBJ2-5	NA	13	TRBV5-1	TGCGCCAGCAGCTTAAGGGGTGTAGAGACCCAGTACTTC	CASSLRGVETQYF
TRBD1	TRBJ1-6	NA	15	TRBV7-2	TGTGCCAGCAGCGTGGCGGGACAGCCGGGATCACCCCTCCACTTT	CASSVAGQPGSPLHF
NA	TRBJ2-1	NA	11	TRBV20-1	TGCAGTGGAGGCGTGTTGGATGAGCAGTTCTTC	CSGGVLDEQFF
NA	TRBJ2-7	NA	15	TRBV5-6	TGTGCCAGCAGCCAGGTGGCAGGGAACTCCTACGAGCAGTACTTC	CASSQVAGNSYEQYF
NA	TRBJ2-7	NA	13	TRBV7-8	TGTGCCAGCAGCTTAGGTCCGGGCTACGAGCAGTACTTC	CASSLGPGYEQYF
NA	TRBJ1-3	NA	15	TRBV9	TGTGCCAGCAGCGTCGGGGTCGACTCTGGAAACACCATATATTTT	CASSVGVDSGNTIYF
NA	TRBJ2-2	once	15	TRBV9	TGTGCCAGCAGCGTAACAGGGTCGAACACCGGGGAGCTGTTTTTT	CASSVTGSNTGELFF
TRBD1	TRBJ2-1	NA	16	TRBV9	TGTGCCAGCAGCGTAGCTGGGACAGGGATCTACAATGAGCAGTTCTTC	CASSVAGTGIYNEQFF
NA	TRBJ1-2	NA	14	TRBV7-2	TGTGCCAGCAGCACTCGGACACTTGGATGGGGCTACACCTTC	CASSTRTLGWGYTF
NA	TRBJ1-4	NA	14	TRBV5-1	TGCGCCAGCAGCTTAGGAGGGCTCAATGAAAAACTGTTTTTT	CASSLGGLNEKLFF
TRBD2	TRBJ2-7	NA	14	TRBV28	TGTGCCAGCAGTTGGGCGGGAGCCCCCTACGAGCAGTACTTC	CASSWAGAPYEQYF
NA	TRBJ1-5	NA	12	TRBV10-3	TGTGCCATCAGTGCCGACAGGCAGCCCCAGCATTTT	CAISADRQPQHF
TRBD1	TRBJ1-2	NA	15	TRBV5-1	TGCGCCAGCAGCTTGGAGGGACAGGCGAACTATGGCTACACCTTC	CASSLEGQANYGYTF
NA	TRBJ2-2	NA	15	TRBV7-3	TGTGCCAGCAGCCCCCAGATGGGGCCGACCCGGGAGCTGTTTTTT	CASSPQMGPTRELFF
TRBD2	TRBJ2-1	NA	17	TRBV9	TGTGCCAGCAGCGTAGGGAAGGCGGGAGGGATGTACAATGAGCAGTTCTTC	CASSVGKAGGMYNEQFF
NA	TRBJ2-5	NA	14	TRBV7-8	TGTGCCAGCAGCTTATATGGAGGGAGGGAGACCCAGTACTTC	CASSLYGGRETQYF
TRBD1	TRBJ1-3	NA	14	TRBV28	TGTGCCAGCAGTCCACACGGGACAGGGAACACCATATATTTT	CASSPHGTGNTIYF
NA	TRBJ1-4	NA	15	TRBV28	TGTGCCAGCAGTTACCGACAGGTGGGCCATGAAAAACTGTTTTTT	CASSYRQVGHEKLFF
NA	TRBJ1-6	NA	15	TRBV15	TGTGCCACCAGCAGAGATCCGGGGGAGGATTCACCCCTCCACTTT	CATSRDPGEDSPLHF